The entry below describes one T cell receptor (beta chain). Its antigen is not identified. Sequencing was performed with immunoSEQ multiplex PCR; in TCRdb, only in-frame clones are kept and a portion is missing. This sample has 50,000 to 65,000 clones, with just under 80% found just once. Looked up from germline, CDR1 is LGHDT and CDR2 is YNNKEL (reference sequence). The CDR3 sequence is 15 residues long. The V gene lost 1 base and the J gene lost 1 base, with 10 bases spanning the gap. The data belong to a study of vaccination effects on CD4 cells after COVID-19. Prior to sequencing, the ViraFEST assay stimulated PBMC with viral peptide pools, which expanded the antigen-specific CD4+ T cells. After less than 11 days in culture, the CD4+ T cells were isolated. People in the vaccine group had not been infected with SARS-CoV-2 before, and their nucleocapsid antibodies were negative. Each culture had half its medium swapped for IL-2 medium on days 3 and 7.

Study findings and constraints: Infection- and vaccine-induced clones contracted markedly late after vaccination.

The source is a human donor who received a COVID-19 vaccine. Sequencing used CD4+ T cells from PBMCs cultured with HCoV-OC43 spike peptides, obtained before COVID-19 vaccination. Subset of the sample: HCoV-OC43 spike overlapping peptide pool stimulation. The rearrangement uses TRBV3-1 (or the pseudogene TRBV3-2) and TRBJ2-5; no clear D gene. The CDR3 is CASSQADLLQETQYF. The CDR3 region has the DNA TGTGCCAGCAGCCAAGCGGACCTGCTCCAAGAGACCCAGTACTTC.